This entry lists 11 T cell receptor beta chains sequenced from one sample in a study of blood T cell repertoires in COVID-19. Produced via immunoSEQ multiplex PCR; TCRdb's table is partial and in-frame only. Of 130,000 to 150,000 clones in the sample, over 70% were seen once. The sequenced sample was PBMCs or T cells enriched from blood (not recorded which). The receptors come from a man between 60 and 75 years old who had recovered from COVID-19.

This clone showed up just once. The CDR3 DNA reads as TGCGCCAGCAGCCAGGACACTTCCACTAACTATGGCTACACCTTC. It yields the protein CASSQDTSTNYGYTF. The rearrangement links TRBV5-1 to TRBJ1-2, with D perhaps TRBD1 (5 bases). V gave up 4 bases and J gave up 0 bases, with 13 bases separating them. CDR3 length: 15 residues. Germline V gives CDR1 SGHRS, CDR2 YFSETQ.

V gene TRBV11-2 combines with J gene TRBJ1-6; 10 positions match TRBD1. This CDR3 contains 15 residues. In germline, CDR1 is SGHAT, CDR2 FQNNGV. V was clipped by 5 bases and J by 5 bases; unmatched bases: 3. Here the CDR3 DNA reads TGTGCCAGCAGCCCCGGGACAGGGGATAATTCACCCCTCCACTTT. Its translation is CASSPGTGDNSPLHF.

The chain recombines TRBV1 with TRBJ1-4. TRBV1 is designated a pseudogene. The CDR3 loop spans 18 amino acids. This CDR3 reads CTSSQDNLRAGGDEKLFF. For the CDR3, the DNA is TGCACCAGCAGCCAAGATAACCTCAGGGCGGGGGGCGATGAAAAACTGTTTTTT.

V is TRBV5-1 and J is TRBJ2-3; 10 bases align to TRBD2. The germline CDR1 and CDR2 sequences are SGHRS and YFSETQ. Trimming took 2 bases from V and 2 from J; bases not matched to a gene: 5. This CDR3 comprises 16 residues. The CDR3 is CASSFGLAVPTDTQYF. The CDR3 DNA follows: TGCGCCAGCAGCTTCGGACTAGCGGTGCCCACAGATACGCAGTATTTT. Filled out from reference TRBV5-1 and TRBJ2-3, the complete variable domain reads KAGVTQTPRYLIKTRGQQVTLSCSPISGHRSVSWYQQTPGQGLQFLFEYFSETQRNKGNFPGRFSGRQFSNSRSEMNVSTLELGDSALYLCASSFGLAVPTDTQYFGPGTRLTVL.

The chain combines TRBV5-8 with TRBJ1-5; no firm D call. With 0 bases removed from V and 0 bases from J, the gap between germline ends came to 7 bases. The CDR3 length is 15 residues. The germline V gene encodes CDR1 SGHTS and CDR2 YDEGEE. The DNA for the CDR3 is TGTGCCAGCAGCTTGGCAGGTTATAGCAATCAGCCCCAGCATTTT. Residues: CASSLAGYSNQPQHF. The full variable domain, with the rest looked up from reference TRBV5-8 and TRBJ1-5, is EAGVTQSPTHLIKTRGQQATLRCSPISGHTSVYWYQQALGLGLQFLLWYDEGEERNRGNFPPRFSGRQFPNYSSELNVNALELEDSALYLCASSLAGYSNQPQHFGDGTRLSIL.

This clone has a single count. The chain carries TRBV5-1 and TRBJ2-3, with D tentatively TRBD1 (5 bases). The germline gives CDR1 SGHRS, CDR2 YFSETQ. Between the trimmed V and J ends, which lost 1 base and 2 bases, there was a span of 11 bases. The CDR3 has 15 residues. The CDR3, as DNA: TGCGCCAGCAGCTTGCTCGCCAGGGTCACAGATACGCAGTATTTT. Translated, it gives CASSLLARVTDTQYF.

This clone has a single count. The CDR3 is CSVRDRALNQPQHF. In nucleotides, the CDR3 is TGCAGCGTCCGTGACAGAGCCCTCAATCAGCCCCAGCATTTT. The rearrangement uses TRBV29-1 and TRBJ1-5; possible D gene TRBD1, 5 bases. The germline V and J ends were trimmed by 6 bases and 3 bases, with 15 bases remaining between them. CDR3 length: 14 residues. CDR1 and CDR2 (germline): SQVTM, ANQGSEA.

The chain uses TRBV10-3 and TRBJ1-2; 9 bases map to TRBD1. The CDR3 loop spans 13 amino acids. Germline V gene sequence: CDR1 ENHRY, CDR2 SYGVKD. The trim removed 5 bases at V and 3 bases at J, leaving 1 base unmatched. The CDR3 sequence is CAISRTGDYGYTF. As DNA, the CDR3 is TGTGCCATCAGTCGGACAGGGGACTATGGCTACACCTTC.

The V and J genes are TRBV7-2 and TRBJ2-7, with TRBD2 identical over 9 bases. The CDR3 extends over 15 amino acids. CDR1 is SGHTA and CDR2 is FQGNSA in the germline V gene. J was trimmed by 0 bases and V by 6 bases; bases with no gene match: 6. The CDR3 reads CASSSPGLASYEQYF. CDR3 DNA: TGTGCCAGCAGTTCTCCGGGACTAGCCTCCTACGAGCAGTACTTC.

The chain has TRBV28 and TRBJ1-3, with a tentative D call TRBD1 (5 bases). Trimming pared 6 bases from V and 0 bases from J, leaving 12 bases between. There are 15 residues in the CDR3. CDR1 and CDR2 (germline): MDHEN, SYDVKM. The CDR3 DNA follows: TGTGCCAGCAGCCGAACAGGCACCTCTGGAAACACCATATATTTT. It codes for CASSRTGTSGNTIYF.

The rearrangement links TRBV10-2 to TRBJ2-2, with D possibly being TRBD1 (5 bases). CDR1 and CDR2 (germline): WSHSY, SAAADI. The germline V and J ends were trimmed by 7 bases and 4 bases, with 10 bases remaining between them. The CDR3 contains 13 residues. This CDR3 is CASNLGVTGELFF. The CDR3, as DNA: TGCGCCAGCAACCTAGGGGTCACCGGGGAGCTGTTTTTT.